A single count supports the clone carrying this T cell receptor (beta chain). What it binds is not known. This entry is derived from a study of vaccination effects on CD4 cells after COVID-19. Study outcomes and limitations: Only a single clone (1 of 255 vaccine-induced clones in healthy vaccinees) cross-reacted with common cold coronaviruses.

Under the ViraFEST assay, PBMC were stimulated with viral peptide pools so that antigen-specific CD4+ T cells expanded. Sequencing was performed afterwards. Following 10 days of culture, CD4+ T cells were isolated. Nucleocapsid antibodies were negative in the vaccine recipients, who had never had SARS-CoV-2 infection. Days 3 and 7 saw half the medium replaced with IL-2 medium. CDR3 length: 16 residues. CDR1 and CDR2 from the germline V gene are SGHAT and FQNNGV. Trimming took 2 bases from V and 3 from J, leaving 17 bases between them. Sequenced by immunoSEQ multiplex PCR; TCRdb stores in-frame clones only, minus some. The sample has about 41,000 clones; 70% are singletons.

The sequence derives from a human donor who received a COVID-19 vaccine. This chain uses TRBV11-2 with TRBJ2-7; D is undetermined. The sequenced sample was CD4+ T cells from PBMCs cultured with HCoV-OC43 spike peptides, obtained before COVID-19 vaccination. Subset in this sample: HCoV-OC43 spike overlapping peptide pool stimulation. CDR3 DNA: TGTGCCAGCAGCTTAAATTCGATCGGCGGAAACTACGAGCAGTACTTC. This codes for CASSLNSIGGNYEQYF. Full variable domain (missing parts from reference TRBV11-2 and TRBJ2-7): EAGVAQSPRYKIIEKRQSVAFWCNPISGHATLYWYQQILGQGPKLLIQFQNNGVVDDSQLPKDRFSAERLKGVDSTLKIQPAKLEDSAVYLCASSLNSIGGNYEQYFGPGTRLTVT.